The clone carrying this T cell receptor (beta chain) has more than one count but fewer than ten. Its antigen is as yet unknown. The sample comes from a study of human T cells and chemical hapten exposure. General study points: The number of TCRs above 1 in 1000 frequency did not change after DPC sensitization.

Separate cDNA molecules received unique molecular identifiers, which the library attached to them. TCRdb called the RACE reads again in MiXCR, with one record for every CDR3 protein. Seen here are approximately 260,000 distinct CDR3 sequences, 7% to 10% observed once, and the top ten hold 2.3%. The time point denotes: pre-sensitization, week 0. Treatment here: therapeutic diphenylcyclopropenone sensitization with weekly scalp DPC. Donors, patients with alopecia ranging from 18 to 70 years old and judged suitable for DPC, provided samples. From germline, CDR1 is MNHNY and CDR2 SVGAGI (reference sequence). After removal of 5 bases from V and 4 bases from J, the junction contained 10 bases not matched to a gene. CDR3 size: 15 residues.

Sequencing was performed on whole blood, taken in connection with sensitization to the hapten diphenylcyclopropenone (DPC). This rearrangement joins TRBV6-6 to TRBJ2-7; 8 nucleotides line up with TRBD1. This receptor was taken from a middle-aged woman with alopecia areata. Some clones in this sample may be carry-over from other donors' samples. DNA of the CDR3: TGTGCCAGCAGTGGACAGGGTATAAGTTCTTACGAGCAGTACTTC. It is translated as CASSGQGISSYEQYF.